This TCR beta chain originates from a study of vaccination and CD4 T cells after COVID-19. Study as a whole: Recovered patients in the cohort numbered six men and four women, two of them Hispanic.

Indicated treatment: roughly 10-day PBMC culture with coronavirus spike peptide pools or control peptides (ViraFEST assay). V gave up 7 bases and J gave up 0 bases, with 9 bases separating them. Per the germline V gene, CDR1 is SEHNR and CDR2 is FQNEAQ (reference sequence). This CDR3 region has 13 residues. This clonotype turned up a few times. Its antigen is not known. Sequencing of DNA taken from cultured CD4+ T cells relied on the Oncomine TCR Beta short-read assay. Each CDR3 protein gets one entry after TCRdb re-called the PCR reads with MiXCR. This table holds about 20,000 distinct CDR3 sequences, nearly 60% found once.

The J gene is TRBJ2-5, the V gene TRBV7-9; D is undetermined. The source was CD4+ T cells from blood, cultured in vitro, collected before SARS-CoV-2 vaccination. This receptor was taken from a human donor who had recovered from COVID-19. In DNA, the CDR3 is TGTGCCAGCAAGTCTGCGTACCAAGAGACCCAGTACTTC. Translation: CASKSAYQETQYF.